The 15 T cell receptor beta chains below come from one sample, sequenced in a study of PD-1 blockade in mismatch repair-deficient tumors. Repertoires were generated with immunoSEQ multiplex PCR, while TCRdb's copy carries only in-frame clones and drops some. The sample shows 100,000 to 150,000 clones, approximately 86% of them seen only once. The specimen was peripheral blood, collected 44 weeks after starting pembrolizumab. Source of these receptors: an adult with mismatch repair-deficient cancer.

V usage is TRBV6-1 and J usage is TRBJ2-1; 9 bases are a match to TRBD2. J gave up 1 base and V 2 bases, and 3 bases lay outside the gene matches. The germline gives CDR1 MNHNS, CDR2 SASEGT. The CDR3 is 16 amino acids. This CDR3 is CASSERAGGSYNEQFF. In DNA form, the CDR3 reads TGTGCCAGCAGTGAAAGGGCGGGAGGGTCCTACAATGAGCAGTTCTTC.

This rearrangement joins TRBV11-2 to TRBJ1-2, with a weak D call TRBD1 (5 bases). The CDR3 has 15 amino acids. Germline V CDR1 and CDR2: SGHAT, FQNNGV. V was pared by 5 bases and J by 10 bases, with 23 bases between. CDR3 sequence: CASSILIGAGRFYTF. The CDR3 DNA sequence: TGTGCCAGCAGCATCCTCATAGGGGCAGGGAGGTTCTACACCTTC.

This rearrangement joins TRBV12-1 to TRBJ2-1; TRBD2, the D gene given by the table, was not confirmed from the DNA. TRBV12-1 is shown as a pseudogene. The CDR3 is made up of 16 amino acids. The CDR3 coding sequence is TGTGCCAGCAGCTTCATCGGACTAGCGTCATACAATGAGCAGTTCTTC. Its protein product is CASSFIGLASYNEQFF.

This chain joins TRBV7-8 and TRBJ2-7; 10 nucleotides match TRBD2. The J segment lost 9 bases and the V segment lost 1 base, leaving 9 bases of the junction unmatched. The CDR3 has 15 amino acids. The germline V gene has CDR1 SGHVS and CDR2 FQNEAQ. The chain's CDR3 is CASSLVASGRGRQYF. The CDR3 DNA sequence: TGTGCCAGCAGCTTAGTGGCTAGCGGGAGAGGACGGCAGTACTTC.

This rearrangement joins TRBV11-2 to TRBJ2-5, with a tentative D call TRBD1 (5 bases). Trimming left V 5 bases short and J 2 bases short, with 12 bases between. CDR1 and CDR2 (germline): SGHAT, FQNNGV. The CDR3 runs 14 residues. In DNA form, the CDR3 reads TGTGCCAGCAGCAATGGACATTCGCAAGAGACCCAGTACTTC. Its protein is CASSNGHSQETQYF.

The chain couples TRBV4-2 to TRBJ2-1; no clear D. Germline V gene sequence: CDR1 LGHNA, CDR2 YNFKEQ. The CDR3 is 16 residues long. The V gene lost 5 bases and the J gene lost 1 base, with 15 bases spanning the gap. The CDR3 region has the DNA TGTGCCAGCAGCACGGCCGGGTACAGATCCTACAATGAGCAGTTCTTC. Protein product: CASSTAGYRSYNEQFF.

V usage is TRBV6-5 and J usage is TRBJ2-7; TRBD2 is a possible D gene (7 bases). Trimming pared 10 bases from V and 2 bases from J, leaving 21 bases between. CDR3 length equals 15 residues. The V gene's germline CDR1 is MNHEY and CDR2 SVGAGI. The CDR3 here is CATQPGLGGAYEQYF. CDR3 nucleotide sequence: TGTGCCACCCAGCCAGGTCTAGGGGGGGCCTACGAGCAGTACTTC.

This clone has a handful of counts. V gene TRBV10-3 combines with J gene TRBJ2-1; D possibly uses TRBD1 or TRBD2 (6 bases each). V lost 3 bases to trimming and J lost 5 bases, with 17 bases between them. Germline V CDR1 and CDR2: ENHRY, SYGVKD. The CDR3 has 16 amino acids. The CDR3 region has the DNA TGTGCCATCAGTGATGTAGGTAGGGGGACTGACAATGAGCAGTTCTTC. Protein product: CAISDVGRGTDNEQFF.

V usage is TRBV25-1 and J usage is TRBJ2-5, with 7 nucleotides matching TRBD1. The CDR3 is made up of 13 amino acids. Germline V CDR1 and CDR2: MGHDK, SYGVNS. Trimming removed 6 bases from V and 0 bases from J; junction bases left unmatched: 1. The CDR3 sequence is CASRGQYQETQYF. The CDR3 region has the DNA TGTGCCAGCAGGGGACAGTACCAAGAGACCCAGTACTTC.

This clone turned up a few times. The chain couples TRBV9 to TRBJ1-2; the match to TRBD1 covers 8 bases. J gave up 4 bases and V 7 bases, and 3 bases lay outside the gene matches. Germline V gene data show CDR1 as SGDLS and CDR2 as YYNGEE. The CDR3 sequence is 12 residues long. DNA for the CDR3: TGTGCCAGCTCCACAGGGGGCTATGGCTACACCTTC. Amino acids: CASSTGGYGYTF.

This chain uses TRBV12-5 with TRBJ2-7; 10 nucleotides agree with TRBD2. The germline V gene has CDR1 LGHNT and CDR2 FRNRAP. Trimming removed 5 bases from V and 3 bases from J; junction bases left unmatched: 10. This CDR3 is built from 16 residues. The CDR3 loop reads CASGPQRTSGLYEQYF. The CDR3 DNA sequence: TGTGCTAGTGGTCCCCAAAGGACTAGCGGCCTCTACGAGCAGTACTTC.

This chain uses TRBV5-1 with TRBJ2-2; 8 positions match TRBD2. Germline CDR1 and CDR2: SGHRS and YFSETQ. V trimming: 3 bases; J trimming: 6 bases; junction bases outside the gene matches: 10. The CDR3 is made up of 16 amino acids. The CDR3 nucleotides read TGCGCCAGCAGCTCAATACTAGCGGTTTATTCCGGGGAGCTGTTTTTT. Translation gives CASSSILAVYSGELFF.

This chain links TRBV9 with TRBJ1-3; 9 nucleotides match TRBD1. Germline V gene sequence: CDR1 SGDLS, CDR2 YYNGEE. The CDR3 spans 15 residues. V lost 3 bases to trimming and J lost 5 bases; unmatched junction nucleotides: 6. The chain's CDR3 is CASSAVQGARNTIYF. CDR3 coding DNA: TGTGCCAGCAGCGCGGTACAGGGGGCACGAAACACCATATATTTT.

This clone was detected only a few times. The chain recombines TRBV19 with TRBJ2-7; no reliable D call. Germline CDR1 is LNHDA and CDR2 is SQIVND (reference sequence). This CDR3 has 13 amino acids. Trimming stripped 5 bases from V and 3 bases from J, with 11 bases between. The CDR3 sequence is CASSGLGLYEQYF. The CDR3 DNA reads TGTGCCAGTAGTGGTCTAGGTCTCTACGAGCAGTACTTC.

The V call is TRBV11-2, the J call TRBJ2-5; tentative D call: TRBD1 (6 bases). Germline CDR1 is SGHAT and CDR2 is FQNNGV. The CDR3 is made up of 18 amino acids. The V end lost 8 bases, the J end lost 2 bases, and 27 bases lay between the germline ends. CDR3 nucleotides: TGTGCCAGCCGACGTACCTCCGTCTTTGTACAGGGTCAAGAGACCCAGTACTTC. Its translation is CASRRTSVFVQGQETQYF.